This record concerns one T cell receptor beta chain sequence. Its specificity is unknown. Trimming cost V 4 bases and J 5 bases, with 8 bases left between them. The CDR3 covers 12 residues. From germline, CDR1 is MNHEY and CDR2 SMNVEV (reference sequence). RNA was isolated and reverse transcribed to cDNA, the sequencing template. The table came from immunoSEQ multiplex PCR; TCRdb's copy has only in-frame clones and leaves some out. This table holds some 170,000 clones, about 66% found once. This sample is drawn from a study of CD8+ T cells in alopecia areata. Study information: Treated individuals took tofacitinib by mouth, 5 to 10 mg twice daily. The study, taken as a whole, reports: Lesional scalp, notably in alopecia totalis/universalis, had clonality above that of normal scalp.

T lymphocytes (CD4+ and CD8+) were sorted from PBMCs. The rearrangement uses TRBV27 and TRBJ2-5; D is perhaps TRBD1 (6 bases). This sequence was found in a human donor with alopecia areata. Specimen: CD8+ T cells sorted from blood, collected at week 0. The CDR3 DNA reads TGTGCCAGCAGTTCAGGGGTCGAGACCCAGTACTTC. Residues: CASSSGVETQYF.